This TCR beta chain was found in a study of a mutant IDH1 vaccine in newly diagnosed glioma. Study context: The start of vaccination came 4-6 weeks after radiotherapy alone, or with temozolomide cycles. Most patients had received both radiotherapy and temozolomide, the prior options being radiotherapy, temozolomide, or both. General study points: Vaccine-induced immune responses were detected in around 93% of patients.

TCRdb keeps only in-frame clones here, not all; method: immunoSEQ multiplex PCR. The sample lists some 25,000 clones; about 77% were seen once. Indicated time point: week 5, during vaccination. Mutant IDH1 20-mer peptide, at 300 ug, made up each vaccine dose, with topical imiquimod. The study enrolled donors with new WHO grade 3 or 4 IDH1-mutant, ATRX-lost astrocytomas. CDR3 length: 14 amino acids. V lost 3 bases to trimming and J lost 5 bases; unmatched junction nucleotides: 6. Germline lookup yields CDR1 KGHSH and CDR2 LQKENI. Of note for this clone: No antigen is known for it.

The source of this sequence is a man in his forties or fifties with glioma. This rearrangement joins TRBV18 to TRBJ2-5; TRBD2 aligns across 7 bases. The source was PBMCs, collected from a glioma patient whose treatment included an IDH1 peptide vaccine. The CDR3 DNA sequence: TGTGCCAGCTCACCTCCGGGACTACCGGAGACCCAGTACTTC. Translation: CASSPPGLPETQYF.